The clone carrying this T cell receptor (beta chain) appeared a few times. Its antigen is not identified. This sample stems from a study of beta chain features in type 1 diabetes. The study, taken as a whole, reports: For Type 1 diabetes patients, all four CD4+ subsets carried TCRB CDR3s that were moderately but significantly shorter.

Cell sorting via CD45RO/CCR7/CD25/CD127/CD95/CD27 was performed to obtain CD4+ naive, central memory, regulatory and stem cell-like memory cells. Reverse transcription of all isolated RNA meant that expressed TCRB transcripts were sequenced. This table comes from immunoSEQ multiplex PCR, and its TCRdb copy is limited to in-frame clones, with some not included. The sample records about 900,000 clones, 17% being singletons. The sequencing input was naive CD4+ T cells from blood. This TCR was recovered from a woman aged 18 to 35 in good health.

CDR3 DNA: TGCAGCGTTCACTACGGTGATACGCAGTATTTT. Residues: CSVHYGDTQYF. The chain couples TRBV29-1 to TRBJ2-3; no clear D. Trimming left V 5 bases short and J 6 bases short, with 9 bases between. CDR3 length: 11 amino acids. Germline assignment: CDR1 SQVTM and CDR2 ANQGSEA.